These T cell receptor beta chains were read from a single sample in a study of PD-L1 blockade in urothelial cancer. TCRdb's table, derived via immunoSEQ multiplex PCR, lists solely in-frame clones and lacks some. The table shows tens of thousands of clones, with more than 75% occurring only once. Specimen: PBMCs, collected around atezolizumab (anti-PD-L1) treatment. The receptors shown here come from a man aged 50-59 years with urothelial cancer. Both conserved end residues are part of each CDR3. The D gene is left open where the match is weak. Clone size is shown for a subset of rows, as once, few, many or a class of expanded clone.

D gene	V gene	clone size	CDR3 length	J gene	CDR3 DNA	CDR3 protein
TRBD1	TRBV28	-	13	TRBJ2-7	TGTGCCAGCAAGGACAGGGGAACCTACGAGCAGTACTTC	CASKDRGTYEQYF
-	TRBV6-1	-	12	TRBJ1-1	TGTGCCAGCAGTGGATGGAGCACCGAAGCTTTCTTT	CASSGWSTEAFF
-	TRBV5-1	-	12	TRBJ2-7	TGCGCCAGCAGCTTGGTCGGGTACGAGCAGTACTTC	CASSLVGYEQYF
TRBD1	TRBV25-1	-	16	TRBJ2-1	TGTGCCAGCAGTAGATGGGGACAGGGATCCTACAATGAGCAGTTCTTC	CASSRWGQGSYNEQFF
-	TRBV14	-	14	TRBJ1-3	TGTGCCAGCAGCCAAGATTTAAACGGGTACACCATATATTTT	CASSQDLNGYTIYF
-	TRBV27	once	13	TRBJ2-6	TGTGCCAGCAGGGAGTCTGGGGCCAACGTCCTGACTTTC	CASRESGANVLTF
TRBD1	TRBV19	-	16	TRBJ1-2	TGTGCCAGCCGTCGACAGGGGGCCCCTAAAGACTATGGCTACACCTTC	CASRRQGAPKDYGYTF
-	TRBV19	-	15	TRBJ2-1	TGTGCCAGTAGTATAGTGTCCGCGGCCGGCAGTGAGCAGTTCTTC	CASSIVSAAGSEQFF
TRBD1	TRBV5-4	-	15	TRBJ1-3	TGTGCCAGCAGCCCGGACAGGCCTTCTGGAAACACCATATATTTT	CASSPDRPSGNTIYF
TRBD2	TRBV6-5	-	12	TRBJ2-7	TGTGCCAGCAGTTACTCGGGGGGGAGGCAGTACTTC	CASSYSGGRQYF
TRBD2	TRBV7-9	-	16	TRBJ2-3	TGTGCCAGCAGCTTAGGGAGCGGGAGCCACACAGATACGCAGTATTTT	CASSLGSGSHTDTQYF
-	TRBV4-1	-	15	TRBJ1-4	TGCGCCAGCAGCCAAGAAACTGCAACTAATGAAAAACTGTTTTTT	CASSQETATNEKLFF
-	TRBV6-6	-	13	TRBJ2-7	TGTGCCAGCACTCCCGTCCTGTCCTACGAGCAGTACTTC	CASTPVLSYEQYF
TRBD1	TRBV15	once	16	TRBJ2-3	TGTGCCACCAGCCTGCAAAAAGGACAGGGCACAGATACGCAGTATTTT	CATSLQKGQGTDTQYF
-	TRBV18	-	14	TRBJ2-3	TGTGCCAGCTCACCAAAATCCCTAGCAGATACGCAGTATTTT	CASSPKSLADTQYF
TRBD1	TRBV9	-	14	TRBJ1-2	TGTGCCAGCAGCGTAGCTGGACAGGGCCGGGGCTACACCTTC	CASSVAGQGRGYTF
TRBD1	TRBV27	-	13	TRBJ2-3	TGTGCCAGCAGGGAGACAGGGACAGATACGCAGTATTTT	CASRETGTDTQYF